Following are 16 T cell receptor beta chains from one sample sequenced in a study of cytomegalovirus exposure and HLA in healthy donors. Primers: 60 Vbeta forward and 13 Jbeta reverse. Libraries were prepared by immunoSEQ multiplex PCR; TCRdb keeps only in-frame clonotypes and omits some of them. This table holds around 140,000 clones, 60% to 85% found once. Sample: PBMCs. These receptors all stem from a man aged 25-45 years in good health and CMV-seronegative.

The CDR3 sequence: CASSYDFEKLFF. CDR3 coding DNA: TGTGCCAGCAGTTACGACTTCGAAAAACTGTTTTTT. The chain recombines TRBV6-6 with TRBJ1-4; D is unresolved. Germline values: CDR1 MNHNY, CDR2 SVGAGI (reference sequence). The CDR3 loop spans 12 amino acids. Deletions cut 2 bases from V and 8 bases from J, with 6 bases between.

The J gene is TRBJ1-1, the V gene TRBV6-1, with TRBD1 matching 9 bases. This CDR3 has 17 amino acids. The germline gives CDR1 MNHNS, CDR2 SASEGT. J gave up 3 bases and V 4 bases, and 12 bases lay outside the gene matches. CDR3 sequence: CASSVGRDRERDTEAFF. CDR3 DNA sequence: TGTGCCAGCAGTGTTGGCCGGGACAGGGAGCGAGACACTGAAGCTTTCTTT.

This rearrangement joins TRBV14 to TRBJ2-7; weak D call: TRBD1 (6 bases). From germline, CDR1 is SGHDN and CDR2 FVKESK. The CDR3 is 16 amino acids. Trimming took 5 bases from V and 1 from J, leaving 18 bases between them. The CDR3 reads CASSSRTAEASYEQYF. In DNA form, the CDR3 reads TGTGCCAGCAGCTCACGGACAGCAGAAGCATCCTACGAGCAGTACTTC.

This clone has more than one count but fewer than ten. The chain is built from TRBV29-1 and TRBJ2-7, with D tentatively TRBD1 (7 bases). The CDR3 totals 12 residues. V dropped 7 bases and J dropped 5 bases, with 15 bases sitting between them. Germline-derived CDR1 and CDR2 are SQVTM and ANQGSEA. The CDR3 DNA sequence: TGCAGCGGTGGAGGGGGCTACGACGAGCAGTACTTC. Translation gives CSGGGGYDEQYF.

The V and J genes are TRBV4-1 and TRBJ2-1; the match to TRBD1 covers 7 bases. The CDR3 extends over 13 amino acids. Germline V gene sequence: CDR1 MGHRA, CDR2 YSYEKL. With 6 bases clipped from V and 8 bases from J, the junction kept 7 bases outside the gene matches. The CDR3 DNA reads TGCGCCAGCAGGCGAACAGGGGCCGATGAGCAGTTCTTC. Translating it yields CASRRTGADEQFF.

This chain uses TRBV1 with TRBJ1-3. TRBV1 is annotated as a pseudogene. There are 13 residues in the CDR3. The CDR3 DNA is TGCACCAGCAAAGCCGGGGAGGTAAACACCATATATTTT. This gives the protein CTSKAGEVNTIYF.

Turning to this clone: At the DNA level, this CDR3 is encoded by other sequences in the same sample as well. The rearrangement links TRBV27 to TRBJ2-5; TRBD2 matches at 7 bases. After removal of 8 bases from V and 2 bases from J, the junction contained 8 bases not matched to a gene. The CDR3 consists of 14 residues. CDR1 and CDR2 from the germline V gene are MNHEY and SMNVEV (reference sequence). DNA of the CDR3: TGTGCCAGCTCCCTGACTAGCTCACAAGAGACCCAGTACTTC. Its translation: CASSLTSSQETQYF.

The genes are TRBV5-1 and TRBJ2-5; D is uncertain. From germline, CDR1 is SGHRS and CDR2 YFSETQ. Deletions cut 4 bases from V and 1 base from J, with 8 bases between. This CDR3 has 13 amino acids. The CDR3 DNA sequence: TGCGCCAGCAGCACCACTTTCCAAGAGACCCAGTACTTC. Its protein product is CASSTTFQETQYF. Combining the CDR3 with reference TRBV5-1 and TRBJ2-5 gives the whole variable domain KAGVTQTPRYLIKTRGQQVTLSCSPISGHRSVSWYQQTPGQGLQFLFEYFSETQRNKGNFPGRFSGRQFSNSRSEMNVSTLELGDSALYLCASSTTFQETQYFGPGTRLLVL.

This chain links TRBV19 with TRBJ1-5; D may be TRBD1 (5 bases). The CDR3 loop spans 15 amino acids. Looked up from germline, CDR1 is LNHDA and CDR2 is SQIVND (reference sequence). V lost 3 bases to trimming and J lost 0 bases, with 9 bases between them. In DNA form, the CDR3 reads TGTGCCAGTAGTATGAGACAGCCTAGCAATCAGCCCCAGCATTTT. Amino acid sequence: CASSMRQPSNQPQHF.

The genes are TRBV5-4 and TRBJ2-3; TRBD2 aligns across 13 bases. Germline-derived CDR1 and CDR2 are SGHNT and YYREEE (reference sequence). The CDR3 consists of 16 residues. V lost 4 bases, J lost 6 bases, and 8 bases stayed unmatched. As DNA, the CDR3 is TGTGCCAGCAGCGAACAGACTAGCGGGGGGTTGGATACGCAGTATTTT. This gives the protein CASSEQTSGGLDTQYF.

The chain carries TRBV5-1 and TRBJ2-5; 7 bases match TRBD1. From germline, CDR1 is SGHRS and CDR2 YFSETQ. This CDR3 is 14 amino acids long. J gave up 4 bases and V 2 bases, and 5 bases lay outside the gene matches. CDR3 amino acids: CASSLTGVGETQYF. The CDR3 nucleotides are TGCGCCAGCAGCTTAACAGGGGTAGGAGAGACCCAGTACTTC.

V gene TRBV5-1 combines with J gene TRBJ1-1; a weak D match, TRBD1 (6 bases). Between the trimmed V and J ends, which lost 0 bases and 4 bases, there was a span of 10 bases. This CDR3 contains 14 residues. The germline gives CDR1 SGHRS, CDR2 YFSETQ. CDR3 nucleotides: TGCGCCAGCAGCTTGGGCCGGGACACCACTGAAGCTTTCTTT. It is translated as CASSLGRDTTEAFF.

The chain couples TRBV4-1 to TRBJ1-2; tentatively, D is TRBD1 (6 bases). The CDR3 is 18 residues long. Germline assignment: CDR1 MGHRA and CDR2 YSYEKL. Trimming pared 2 bases from V and 5 bases from J, leaving 24 bases between. CDR3 protein: CASSQQVLQQGTRYGYTF. The CDR3 DNA reads as TGCGCCAGCAGCCAACAAGTCCTCCAACAGGGAACGAGGTATGGCTACACCTTC.

The rearrangement links TRBV2 to TRBJ2-5; 7 bases line up with TRBD2. V was clipped by 0 bases and J by 5 bases; unmatched bases: 6. Per germline, CDR1 SNHLY and CDR2 FYNNEI. The CDR3 loop spans 15 amino acids. The CDR3 is CASSEAHGGGETQYF. CDR3 coding DNA: TGTGCCAGCAGTGAAGCACACGGGGGAGGGGAGACCCAGTACTTC.

This clone was counted a few times. Sequence at one end of the junction differs from germline and may be a read error. This rearrangement joins TRBV5-4 to TRBJ2-6; tentative D call: TRBD2 (6 bases). CDR1 and CDR2 (germline): SGHNT, YYREEE (reference sequence). This CDR3 is built from 17 residues. As DNA, the CDR3 is TGTGCCAGCAGGGGCTTCGGGAGAGACTCTGGGGCCAACGGCCTGACTTTC. The encoded protein is CASRGFGRDSGANGLTF.

The chain employs TRBV9 and TRBJ2-2; TRBD2 agrees at 8 bases. The CDR3 extends over 14 amino acids. V shed 3 bases and J 4 bases; nucleotides not matched to a gene: 2. Germline-derived CDR1 and CDR2 are SGDLS and YYNGEE. The CDR3 loop is CASSDGTSTGELFF. The CDR3 coding sequence is TGTGCCAGCAGCGACGGGACTAGCACCGGGGAGCTGTTTTTT.